This TCR beta chain emerged from a study of tumor and adjacent non-tumor tissue in lung cancer. Across the whole study: Histology: about a dozen adenocarcinoma, 2 squamous cell carcinoma, 1 small cell lung cancer. Stage I to III disease affected approximately 11 men and several women aged roughly 30 to 76.

The CDR3 has 16 residues. CDR1 is DFQATT and CDR2 is SNEGSKA in the germline V gene (reference sequence). A modified ARM-PCR protocol with three rounds of nested PCR amplified TCRbeta. Each CDR3 protein is one row after TCRdb ran MiXCR on the multiplex PCR reads. The sample consists of tens of thousands of distinct CDR3 sequences, 80% to 85% of them appearing once. No cell sorting was done before RNA was extracted from the tissue. This clonotype has a single count. An end of the junction differs from the germline gene, which may be a read error. The V and J genes are TRBV20-1 and TRBJ2-1; D not resolved. The receptor comes from a woman aged 45-60 years with non-small cell lung cancer. The sample was lung tumor tissue. The CDR3 protein is CSVRVVQTSSYNEQFF. Here the CDR3 DNA reads TGCAGTGTTAGAGTGGTCCAGACCAGCTCCTACAATGAGCAGTTCTTC.